The present entry profiles one T cell receptor beta chain with its context. Per germline, CDR1 LGHNT and CDR2 FRNRAP. The CDR3 spans 12 residues. Germline trimming cut 3 bases from V and 10 bases from J; bases unmatched to any gene: 4. Per the study methods: Estimation of nucleated cell counts relied on the amplification of reference gene primers. Generated by immunoSEQ multiplex PCR, the TCRdb table keeps only in-frame clones and is missing some. Clonal size and the V and J genes are those of that table, whereas D and trimming came from the DNA. The data hold about 150,000 clones, with 70% to 90% observed a single time. This entry is derived from a study of blood T cell repertoires in COVID-19. Study context: Whether acute or convalescent, the COVID-19 samples came from the United States, Italy and Spain. From T cells, B-cell-depleted T cells, or PBMCs came the material, which was cDNA or gDNA.

The TCR was taken from a woman between 70 and 85 years old with acute or convalescent COVID-19. Sequencing input: peripheral blood. J is TRBJ1-2 and V is TRBV12-5; 8 bases are a match to TRBD1. Here the CDR3 reads CASGLPQGVYTF. The CDR3 nucleotides are TGTGCTAGTGGTTTACCACAGGGGGTCTACACCTTC.